Below, 29 T cell receptor beta chains from the same sample are listed, as sequenced in a study of shared clonotypes between healthy human individuals. Only in-frame clones appear in the TCRdb table, and some are missing; sequencing was by immunoSEQ multiplex PCR. The table lists about 360,000 clones, less than 85% of them singletons. Material: memory CD4+ T cells sorted from blood. Stated subset: CD45RA-negative fraction. These receptors all stem from a man aged 25-45 years in good health.

The V call is TRBV2, the J call TRBJ1-5; 11 nucleotides align to TRBD1. Germline assignment: CDR1 SNHLY and CDR2 FYNNEI. The CDR3 loop spans 16 amino acids. V was clipped by 5 bases and J by 2 bases; unmatched bases: 5. DNA of the CDR3: TGTGCCAGCAGTTCGGACAGGGGGCTTGGCAATCAGCCCCAGCATTTT. Amino acids: CASSSDRGLGNQPQHF.

The chain recombines TRBV5-8 with TRBJ1-5; possibly TRBD1 for D (5 bases). V lost 5 bases, J lost 2 bases, and 23 bases lay in between. Germline CDR1 and CDR2: SGHTS and YDEGEE. The CDR3 contains 18 residues. The DNA of the CDR3 is TGTGCCAGCAGTACTGCGGCCGCCGCCGGGACGGGCAATCAGCCCCAGCATTTT. Translated, it gives CASSTAAAAGTGNQPQHF.

The V call is TRBV6-6, the J call TRBJ1-2, with D possibly TRBD1 on 6 matching bases. Trimming took 6 bases from V and 8 from J, leaving 19 bases between them. There are 14 residues in the CDR3. Germline V CDR1 and CDR2: MNHNY, SVGAGI (reference sequence). The CDR3 loop reads CASSLLPSTGGYTF. The CDR3, as DNA: TGTGCCAGCAGCCTTTTACCCTCGACAGGCGGCTACACCTTC.

The chain combines TRBV5-1 with TRBJ1-5; 8 positions agree with TRBD1. The germline gives CDR1 SGHRS, CDR2 YFSETQ. The CDR3 runs 16 residues. Trimming at V came to 0 bases and at J to 7 bases, leaving 9 bases not matched to a gene. The DNA for the CDR3 is TGCGCCAGCAGCTTGGCCCCAGGGGGCGAGATGCAGCCCCAGCATTTT. It encodes CASSLAPGGEMQPQHF. Looking up the rest from reference TRBV5-1 and TRBJ1-5 gives the full variable domain: KAGVTQTPRYLIKTRGQQVTLSCSPISGHRSVSWYQQTPGQGLQFLFEYFSETQRNKGNFPGRFSGRQFSNSRSEMNVSTLELGDSALYLCASSLAPGGEMQPQHFGDGTRLSIL.

The count of this clone is one. The genes are TRBV28 and TRBJ2-3, with TRBD2 as a possible D gene (5 bases). V was shortened by 5 bases and J by 0 bases, with 9 bases between the two germline ends. The CDR3 is made up of 14 amino acids. The germline gives CDR1 MDHEN, CDR2 SYDVKM. CDR3 sequence reads: CASSKGGSTDTQYF. The CDR3 DNA reads as TGTGCCAGCAGTAAAGGCGGGAGCACAGATACGCAGTATTTT.

J is TRBJ2-7 and V is TRBV10-3; the D gene is possibly TRBD1 (6 bases). The CDR3 sequence is 15 residues long. Trimming removed 3 bases at V and 1 base at J, with 13 bases between. The germline CDR1 and CDR2 sequences are ENHRY and SYGVKD. CDR3 protein: CAISERTASSYEQYF. As DNA, the CDR3 is TGTGCCATCAGTGAAAGGACAGCAAGTTCCTACGAGCAGTACTTC.

This clone has just one count. The chain recombines TRBV5-1 with TRBJ2-2; TRBD2 matches 7 bases. The CDR3 is made up of 14 amino acids. The V gene's germline CDR1 is SGHRS and CDR2 YFSETQ. V shed 4 bases, J shed 4 bases, and the junction held 4 bases outside the gene matches. The CDR3 region is CASSPGGFTGELFF. As DNA, the CDR3 is TGCGCCAGCAGCCCCGGGGGGTTCACCGGGGAGCTGTTTTTT.

The gene calls are TRBV5-6 and TRBJ1-1; a possible D gene is TRBD1 (5 bases). Germline CDR1 is SGHDT and CDR2 is YYEEEE. V lost 2 bases and J lost 0, with 14 bases in between. The CDR3 has 16 amino acids. CDR3: CASSFRGPAMNTEAFF. CDR3 bases: TGTGCCAGCAGCTTTCGGGGCCCAGCCATGAACACTGAAGCTTTCTTT.

The V gene is TRBV19, the J gene TRBJ2-7; 11 bases line up with TRBD2. The germline CDR1 and CDR2 sequences are LNHDA and SQIVND (reference sequence). V lost 1 base and J lost 3; bases outside the gene matches: 5. CDR3 length: 16 residues. The CDR3 region has the DNA TGTGCCAGTAGTATAGGAGGGGGGACTAGCGGCTACGAGCAGTACTTC. This gives the protein CASSIGGGTSGYEQYF.

The genes are TRBV5-4 and TRBJ2-1, with D perhaps being TRBD1 or TRBD2 (6 bases each). The CDR3 consists of 15 residues. Germline V gene data show CDR1 as SGHNT and CDR2 as YYREEE (reference sequence). Trimming cost V 0 bases and J 7 bases, with 14 bases left between them. The CDR3: CASSLGGRGDNEQFF. The CDR3, as DNA: TGTGCCAGCAGCTTGGGAGGTAGGGGGGATAATGAGCAGTTCTTC.

The chain has TRBV6-1 and TRBJ1-5; D unclear. This CDR3 spans 13 amino acids. Trimming pared 1 base from V and 4 bases from J, leaving 5 bases between. Germline V gene sequence: CDR1 MNHNS, CDR2 SASEGT. The CDR3 reads CASSEGVNQPQHF. The CDR3 DNA follows: TGTGCCAGCAGTGAAGGGGTTAATCAGCCCCAGCATTTT.

The rearrangement uses TRBV28 and TRBJ2-3; D gene uncertain. This CDR3 has 15 residues. Germline CDR1 reads MDHEN; CDR2 reads SYDVKM. Deletions cut 3 bases from V and 2 bases from J, with 12 bases between. Written as DNA, the CDR3 is TGTGCCAGCAGTTTTGTGGCAGGCCACACAGATACGCAGTATTTT. Translated, it gives CASSFVAGHTDTQYF.

V and J are TRBV28 and TRBJ2-7, with D possibly being TRBD2 (5 bases). Trimming left V 5 bases short and J 9 bases short, with 14 bases between. The germline gives CDR1 MDHEN, CDR2 SYDVKM. This CDR3 has 12 amino acids. CDR3 DNA sequence: TGTGCCAGCAGTCAGGAACCCCGGGGGCAGTACTTC. Translating it yields CASSQEPRGQYF.

The chain's CDR3 is CASSRWGQGPEKLFF. The DNA for the CDR3 is TGCGCCAGCAGCCGCTGGGGACAGGGACCCGAAAAACTGTTTTTT. The rearrangement uses TRBV5-1 and TRBJ1-4, with TRBD1 identical over 9 bases. The CDR3 is made up of 15 amino acids. With V trimmed by 4 bases and J by 8 bases, 9 bases remained unmatched. Germline values: CDR1 SGHRS, CDR2 YFSETQ. Combining the CDR3 with reference TRBV5-1 and TRBJ1-4 gives the whole variable domain KAGVTQTPRYLIKTRGQQVTLSCSPISGHRSVSWYQQTPGQGLQFLFEYFSETQRNKGNFPGRFSGRQFSNSRSEMNVSTLELGDSALYLCASSRWGQGPEKLFFGSGTQLSVL.

This clone was recorded only once. The genes are TRBV11-2 and TRBJ2-7; 8 bases are a match to TRBD2. The germline gives CDR1 SGHAT, CDR2 FQNNGV. V was pared by 1 base and J by 2 bases, with 4 bases of the junction left unmatched. The CDR3 sequence is 15 residues long. The CDR3, as DNA: TGTGCCAGCAGCTTAGTGGTCGGGGGGGCCTACGAGCAGTACTTC. This sequence encodes CASSLVVGGAYEQYF.

The CDR3 reads CASSLRGAWEKLFF. The CDR3 region has the DNA TGTGCCAGCAGTTTACGGGGGGCGTGGGAAAAACTGTTTTTT. The chain is built from TRBV28 and TRBJ1-4; tentatively, D is TRBD1 (6 bases). The CDR3 consists of 14 residues. Germline loops: CDR1 MDHEN, CDR2 SYDVKM. The V gene lost 2 bases and the J gene lost 8 bases, with 12 bases spanning the gap.

This clone appeared a few times. V is TRBV13 and J is TRBJ2-7; 8 nucleotides line up with TRBD2. V was pared by 0 bases and J by 2 bases, with 3 bases of the junction left unmatched. There are 15 residues in the CDR3. The germline V gene has CDR1 PRHDT and CDR2 FYEKMQ (reference sequence). Written as DNA, the CDR3 is TGTGCCAGCAGCTTAGGAGGCGGGAGGACCTACGAGCAGTACTTC. Residues: CASSLGGGRTYEQYF. The full variable domain, completed using reference TRBV13 and TRBJ2-7, is AAGVIQSPRHLIKEKRETATLKCYPIPRHDTVYWYQQGPGQDPQFLISFYEKMQSDKGSIPDRFSAQQFSDYHSELNMSSLELGDSALYFCASSLGGGRTYEQYFGPGTRLTVT.

The gene calls are TRBV11-2 and TRBJ2-2, with TRBD2 matching 10 bases. CDR1 and CDR2 (germline): SGHAT, FQNNGV. The CDR3 has 15 residues. V lost 7 bases to trimming and J lost 5 bases; unmatched junction nucleotides: 7. The CDR3 region is CASTSAGGPTGELFF. In nucleotides, the CDR3 is TGTGCCAGCACCTCAGCGGGAGGGCCGACCGGGGAGCTGTTTTTT.

This chain joins TRBV6-6 and TRBJ2-7, with 9 bases that match TRBD1. The J segment lost 6 bases and the V segment lost 4 bases, leaving 13 bases of the junction unmatched. This CDR3 is 16 amino acids long. Germline CDR1 reads MNHNY; CDR2 reads SVGAGI (reference sequence). The CDR3 DNA reads TGTGCCAGCAGTTGGACAGGGGTCGATTTCCCTGGCGAGCAGTACTTC. It encodes CASSWTGVDFPGEQYF.

The rearrangement links TRBV10-3 to TRBJ2-7; D is unclear. The V gene's germline CDR1 is ENHRY and CDR2 SYGVKD. V was shortened by 2 bases and J by 5 bases, with 7 bases between the two germline ends. This CDR3 is built from 12 residues. This CDR3 is CAISEKADEQYF. Here the CDR3 DNA reads TGTGCCATCAGTGAGAAGGCAGACGAGCAGTACTTC.

The chain employs TRBV7-6 and TRBJ1-1; 8 bases match TRBD1. This CDR3 region has 15 residues. The V and J ends lost 1 base and 0 bases, in that order; junction bases with no gene match: 1. Germline V gives CDR1 SGHVS, CDR2 FNYEAQ. The CDR3 loop is CASSLGTGLNTEAFF. The CDR3 coding sequence is TGTGCCAGCAGCTTAGGGACAGGGCTGAACACTGAAGCTTTCTTT.

J is TRBJ2-3 and V is TRBV25-1; D is possibly TRBD1 or TRBD2 (5 bases each). CDR1 is MGHDK, CDR2 SYGVNS, per germline. The CDR3 sequence is 17 residues long. Trimming pared 1 base from V and 0 bases from J, leaving 14 bases between. The CDR3 sequence is CASSESWAEGSTDTQYF. The DNA of the CDR3 is TGTGCCAGCAGTGAATCTTGGGCCGAGGGGAGCACAGATACGCAGTATTTT.

The chain links TRBV10-3 to TRBJ2-3; the match to TRBD2 covers 11 bases. Germline CDR1 reads ENHRY; CDR2 reads SYGVKD. The CDR3 has 17 amino acids. The trim removed 4 bases at V and 4 bases at J, leaving 10 bases unmatched. The CDR3 DNA follows: TGTGCCATCAGTGCGGGTAGCGGGAGGGCCAGGTCAGATACGCAGTATTTT. It codes for CAISAGSGRARSDTQYF.

The V call is TRBV28, the J call TRBJ1-1, with a weak D call TRBD1 (5 bases). This CDR3 contains 15 residues. Trimming cost V 2 bases and J 2 bases, with 12 bases left between them. Germline V lookup: CDR1 MDHEN, CDR2 SYDVKM. CDR3 in amino acids: CASSLGGDPNTEAFF. The CDR3 DNA is TGTGCCAGCAGTTTAGGTGGGGACCCTAACACTGAAGCTTTCTTT.

V is TRBV2 and J is TRBJ1-2; possibly TRBD1 for D (6 bases). The CDR3 is 14 amino acids. Germline loops: CDR1 SNHLY, CDR2 FYNNEI. Trimming pared 7 bases from V and 5 bases from J, leaving 17 bases between. CDR3 sequence: CASTGGRLVYGYTF. The CDR3 nucleotides read TGTGCCAGCACGGGGGGGCGCTTAGTATATGGCTACACCTTC.

This clone was counted a few times. J is TRBJ2-5 and V is TRBV29-1, with D uncertain. Between the trimmed V and J ends, which lost 2 bases and 7 bases, there was a span of 8 bases. There are 11 residues in the CDR3. From germline, CDR1 is SQVTM and CDR2 ANQGSEA. CDR3 sequence (DNA): TGCAGCGTTGAAATCCCCGGGACCCAGTACTTC. Translation gives CSVEIPGTQYF.

The chain combines TRBV28 with TRBJ2-7; 9 bases match TRBD2. Germline CDR1 is MDHEN and CDR2 is SYDVKM. Unmatched junction bases numbered 10, after V lost 11 bases and J lost 5 bases. This CDR3 has 13 amino acids. CDR3 residues: CACWGGRAHEQYF. The CDR3 DNA reads as TGTGCCTGTTGGGGCGGGAGGGCCCACGAGCAGTACTTC.

The genes are TRBV19 and TRBJ2-5, with TRBD1 matching over 7 bases. The CDR3 covers 13 residues. Unmatched junction bases numbered 2, after V lost 3 bases and J lost 4 bases. CDR1 LNHDA and CDR2 SQIVND come from the germline V gene (reference sequence). The CDR3 DNA follows: TGTGCCAGTAGTATCCCAGGGGGAGAGACCCAGTACTTC. This encodes CASSIPGGETQYF.

This clone has more than one count but fewer than ten. The V call is TRBV7-2, the J call TRBJ2-1; TRBD2 matches at 11 bases. The V gene's germline CDR1 is SGHTA and CDR2 FQGNSA. Trimming took 6 bases from V and 4 from J; bases not matched to a gene: 5. The CDR3 is made up of 15 amino acids. The CDR3 reads CASRPTSGAYNEQFF. CDR3 DNA: TGTGCCAGCAGACCGACTAGCGGGGCATACAATGAGCAGTTCTTC. The full variable domain, completed using reference TRBV7-2 and TRBJ2-1, is GAGVSQSPSNKVTEKGKDVELRCDPISGHTALYWYRQSLGQGLEFLIYFQGNSAPDKSGLPSDRFSAERTGGSVSTLTIQRTQQEDSAVYLCASRPTSGAYNEQFFGPGTRLTVL.